This T cell receptor (beta chain) was obtained from a study of blood T cell repertoires in COVID-19. Overall study context: Acute and convalescent COVID-19 specimens originated in the United States, Italy and Spain. T cells, B-cell-depleted T cells, or PBMCs supplied cDNA or gDNA.

Trimming cost V 8 bases and J 1 base, with 4 bases left between them. Germline-derived CDR1 and CDR2 are SEHNR and FQNEAQ (reference sequence). The CDR3 is 11 amino acids. Authors' analysis steps: Using reference gene primer amplification, nucleated cell counts were estimated. Sequencing was performed with immunoSEQ multiplex PCR; in TCRdb, only in-frame clones are kept and a portion is missing. V and J calls and clone size are as listed in that table; D and trimming were resolved from the DNA. The table has 95,000 to 150,000 clones, around 80% seen once. This clonotype originated in a man aged 55 to 69 with active or convalescent COVID-19. J is TRBJ2-3 and V is TRBV7-9; D is ambiguous. Material for sequencing was peripheral blood. This chain's CDR3 is CASERTDTQYF. CDR3 coding DNA: TGTGCCAGCGAGCGCACAGATACGCAGTATTTT.